What follows are 27 T cell receptor beta chains derived from one specimen sequenced in a study of shared clonotypes between healthy human individuals. Sequenced by immunoSEQ multiplex PCR; TCRdb stores in-frame clones only, minus some. In the table there are about 2 million clones, less than 95% of which are singletons. CD45RO-negative CD8 cells positively selected for CCR7 made up the naive population, which excluded terminally differentiated effector memory CD45RA+ cells. The source material was naive CD8+ T cells sorted from blood. These receptors were collected from a man younger than 35 in good health.

The chain uses TRBV10-1 and TRBJ1-5; D call uncertain. The germline CDR1 and CDR2 sequences are WNHNN and SYGVQD (reference sequence). Trimming removed 7 bases from V and 9 bases from J, with 16 bases in between. CDR3 length equals 13 residues. The CDR3 DNA sequence: TGCGCCAGCAAATCAGATAGGGAGCGGCCCCAGCATTTT. This sequence encodes CASKSDRERPQHF.

The chain recombines TRBV27 with TRBJ1-4; no firm D call. Trimming took off 7 bases at V and 7 bases at J, with 13 bases between the two ends. Germline CDR1 MNHEY, CDR2 SMNVEV (reference sequence). The CDR3 loop spans 13 amino acids. The CDR3 sequence is CASTHGWGEKLFF. DNA for the CDR3: TGTGCCAGCACCCATGGATGGGGTGAAAAACTGTTTTTT.

The chain carries TRBV5-5 and TRBJ2-2; D might be TRBD1 (6 bases). The V gene's germline CDR1 is SGHKS and CDR2 YYEKEE (reference sequence). The CDR3 is made up of 15 amino acids. Trimming removed 3 bases from V and 3 bases from J, with 12 bases in between. The CDR3 nucleotides are TGTGCCAGCAGCTGGCAGGGGACGTACACCGGGGAGCTGTTTTTT. This codes for CASSWQGTYTGELFF.

This chain joins TRBV10-3 and TRBJ2-1; 9 nucleotides match TRBD2. From germline, CDR1 is ENHRY and CDR2 SYGVKD. The CDR3 is made up of 13 amino acids. Trimming removed 9 bases from V and 3 bases from J; junction bases left unmatched: 3. The DNA of the CDR3 is TGTGCCATGGCTAGCGGGGACTACAATGAGCAGTTCTTC. It codes for CAMASGDYNEQFF.

The chain carries TRBV9 and TRBJ2-1; TRBD1 is a possible D gene (7 bases). The ends were cut back, 0 bases at V and 0 bases at J, with 13 bases in the middle. Germline CDR1 reads SGDLS; CDR2 reads YYNGEE. The CDR3 loop spans 17 amino acids. In DNA, the CDR3 is TGTGCCAGCAGCGTAGAAGGAGGGACAGCCTCCTACAATGAGCAGTTCTTC. Amino acids: CASSVEGGTASYNEQFF.

The rearrangement uses TRBV28 and TRBJ2-7, with 7 bases that match TRBD1. The J segment lost 1 base and the V segment lost 6 bases, leaving 3 bases of the junction unmatched. Germline-derived CDR1 and CDR2 are MDHEN and SYDVKM. The CDR3 consists of 13 residues. The CDR3 loop is CASRTGQSYEQYF. In DNA form, the CDR3 reads TGTGCCAGCAGGACGGGACAGTCCTACGAGCAGTACTTC.

The CDR3 loop is CASSLAGASNDEQYF. DNA of the CDR3: TGTGCCAGCAGCCTAGCGGGAGCCTCGAACGACGAGCAGTACTTC. This sequence joins TRBV9 and TRBJ2-7, with TRBD2 matching 10 bases. Germline loops: CDR1 SGDLS, CDR2 YYNGEE. J was trimmed by 5 bases and V by 4 bases; bases with no gene match: 9. The CDR3 totals 15 residues.

The chain has TRBV13 and TRBJ2-7; a weak D match, TRBD2 (6 bases). Trimming pared 5 bases from V and 5 bases from J, leaving 19 bases between. Germline loops: CDR1 PRHDT, CDR2 FYEKMQ (reference sequence). The CDR3 extends over 15 amino acids. The CDR3 spells CASSPEGRGEDEQYF. CDR3 in DNA: TGTGCCAGCAGCCCGGAGGGGCGGGGAGAGGACGAGCAGTACTTC.

The chain links TRBV10-3 to TRBJ2-7, with 8 bases identical to TRBD1. Germline V gives CDR1 ENHRY, CDR2 SYGVKD. The trim removed 7 bases at V and 3 bases at J, leaving 14 bases unmatched. This CDR3 spans 16 amino acids. The CDR3 reads CAIKQGAKEPSYEQYF. In DNA, the CDR3 is TGTGCCATCAAGCAGGGGGCAAAAGAACCGAGCTACGAGCAGTACTTC.

The rearrangement joins TRBV2 to TRBJ2-7; a possible D gene is TRBD1 (6 bases). Between the trimmed V and J ends, which lost 6 bases and 2 bases, there was a span of 11 bases. The length of the CDR3 is 13 residues. Germline values: CDR1 SNHLY, CDR2 FYNNEI. DNA of the CDR3: TGTGCCAGCAGGTCGACAGGAGCCTACGAGCAGTACTTC. Translating gives CASRSTGAYEQYF. Together with reference TRBV2 and TRBJ2-7, the CDR3 gives the full variable domain: EPEVTQTPSHQVTQMGQEVILRCVPISNHLYFYWYRQILGQKVEFLVSFYNNEISEKSEIFDDQFSVERPDGSNFTLKIRSTKLEDSAMYFCASRSTGAYEQYFGPGTRLTVT.

This chain connects TRBV19 to TRBJ2-7, with a tentative D call TRBD2 (6 bases). The germline V gene encodes CDR1 LNHDA and CDR2 SQIVND (reference sequence). The CDR3 runs 14 residues. V was clipped by 3 bases and J by 2 bases, with 11 bases between them. The CDR3 DNA reads TGTGCCAGTAGTATGGGCGGGATTACCTACGAGCAGTACTTC. It is translated as CASSMGGITYEQYF.

The chain uses TRBV19 and TRBJ2-6, with D possibly matching TRBD1 (5 bases). The length of the CDR3 is 17 residues. Trimming removed 1 base from V and 0 bases from J, with 10 bases in between. The germline V gene encodes CDR1 LNHDA and CDR2 SQIVND (reference sequence). CDR3 amino acids: CASSIAAGISGANVLTF. For the CDR3, the DNA is TGTGCCAGTAGTATAGCGGCAGGGATCTCTGGGGCCAACGTCCTGACTTTC. Filled out from reference TRBV19 and TRBJ2-6, the complete variable domain reads DGGITQSPKYLFRKEGQNVTLSCEQNLNHDAMYWYRQDPGQGLRLIYYSQIVNDFQKGDIAEGYSVSREKKESFPLTVTSAQKNPTAFYLCASSIAAGISGANVLTFGAGSRLTVL.

V and J are TRBV6-1 and TRBJ2-3, with 9 bases that match TRBD1. CDR3 length: 16 residues. The germline V gene encodes CDR1 MNHNS and CDR2 SASEGT. V lost 2 bases to trimming and J lost 6 bases; unmatched junction nucleotides: 9. Here the CDR3 DNA reads TGTGCCAGCAGTGAATGGACAGGGGAAAAAGGGGATACGCAGTATTTT. This sequence encodes CASSEWTGEKGDTQYF.

A remark on this clone: Distinct nucleotide sequences in the sample also encode this CDR3. The chain is built from TRBV27 and TRBJ1-2, with 7 bases aligning to TRBD1. The CDR3 length is 14 residues. Germline trimming cut 5 bases from V and 0 bases from J; bases unmatched to any gene: 3. The germline CDR1 and CDR2 sequences are MNHEY and SMNVEV (reference sequence). This CDR3 is CASSATGSNYGYTF. The CDR3 DNA reads TGTGCCAGCAGTGCGACAGGGTCTAACTATGGCTACACCTTC.

V usage is TRBV6-5 and J usage is TRBJ1-2, with TRBD1 matching 10 bases. Germline CDR1 MNHEY, CDR2 SVGAGI. The CDR3 covers 15 residues. V dropped 4 bases and J dropped 3; count of bases not matched to a gene: 5. The CDR3 is CASSSRTGGYYGYTF. Here the CDR3 DNA reads TGTGCCAGCAGTTCCCGGACAGGGGGGTACTATGGCTACACCTTC.

The chain links TRBV7-6 to TRBJ2-5; 7 nucleotides line up with TRBD2. The junction had 10 bases not matched to a gene; V was cut back by 5 bases and J by 4 bases. Germline CDR1 is SGHVS and CDR2 is FNYEAQ. CDR3 length: 15 residues. The CDR3 protein is CASSAGTTDRETQYF. The CDR3 DNA follows: TGTGCCAGCAGCGCCGGGACTACGGACCGAGAGACCCAGTACTTC.

The chain couples TRBV6-1 to TRBJ2-2, with TRBD2 matching over 8 bases. Germline V gene data show CDR1 as MNHNS and CDR2 as SASEGT. J gave up 3 bases and V 4 bases, and 4 bases lay outside the gene matches. There are 15 residues in the CDR3. CDR3 in DNA: TGTGCCAGCAGTGGGTTCGGGGGGGACACCGGGGAGCTGTTTTTT. Translated, it gives CASSGFGGDTGELFF.

The rearrangement uses TRBV5-6 and TRBJ2-5; unclear D gene. Looked up from germline, CDR1 is SGHDT and CDR2 is YYEEEE. V lost 0 bases and J 3 bases, leaving 6 bases between the germline ends. This CDR3 is 13 amino acids long. The CDR3 loop reads CASSLAAEETQYF. CDR3 coding DNA: TGTGCCAGCAGCTTGGCGGCAGAAGAGACCCAGTACTTC.

This clone appeared once. The chain combines TRBV7-9 with TRBJ2-7, with D perhaps assigned TRBD1 or TRBD2 (6 bases each). Per germline, CDR1 SEHNR and CDR2 FQNEAQ (reference sequence). CDR3 length: 14 amino acids. Trimming shortened V by 8 bases and J by 0 bases, and 14 bases separated the two germline ends. The CDR3 DNA follows: TGTGCCAGCGGGGGGCGGGGTCCCTCCTACGAGCAGTACTTC. This encodes CASGGRGPSYEQYF.

This clone occurred a few times. The V call is TRBV2, the J call TRBJ2-4; D is undetermined. Germline-derived CDR1 and CDR2 are SNHLY and FYNNEI. CDR3 length: 14 amino acids. V lost 3 bases, J lost 7 bases, and 13 bases lay in between. For the CDR3, the DNA is TGTGCCAGCAGTGAGAGCGAACCCTGGAACATTCAGTACTTC. Protein sequence: CASSESEPWNIQYF.

The gene calls are TRBV6-5 and TRBJ2-7; the match to TRBD2 covers 11 bases. Per the germline V gene, CDR1 is MNHEY and CDR2 is SVGAGI. Trimming took 7 bases from V and 5 from J; bases not matched to a gene: 10. The CDR3 is made up of 15 amino acids. CDR3 loop: CASTLTSGISDEQYF. The DNA for the CDR3 is TGTGCCAGCACCCTGACTAGCGGGATATCGGACGAGCAGTACTTC.

The chain links TRBV9 to TRBJ1-1, with a possible D match to TRBD1 (5 bases). Germline loops: CDR1 SGDLS, CDR2 YYNGEE. The CDR3 is made up of 15 amino acids. V lost 4 bases and J 3 bases, leaving 16 bases between the germline ends. For the CDR3, the DNA is TGTGCCAGCAGCCTATTTGACCCGGGGGACACTGAAGCTTTCTTT. Its protein product is CASSLFDPGDTEAFF.

The rearrangement joins TRBV4-3 to TRBJ2-7, with 8 bases aligning to TRBD1. Germline CDR1 and CDR2: LGHNA and YSLEER. The CDR3 is 16 amino acids. Trimming removed 5 bases from V and 4 bases from J; junction bases left unmatched: 13. Here the CDR3 reads CASSSPGTGSPYEQYF. DNA of the CDR3: TGCGCCAGCAGCTCCCCGGGGACAGGTTCGCCGTACGAGCAGTACTTC.

This sequence joins TRBV5-4 and TRBJ2-7, with 10 bases lining up with TRBD2. Germline loops: CDR1 SGHNT, CDR2 YYREEE (reference sequence). This CDR3 is 15 amino acids long. The V segment lost 3 bases and the J segment 2 bases; nucleotides outside the gene matches: 5. CDR3 sequence (DNA): TGTGCCAGCAGCTATAGCGGGGGGCCCACCTACGAGCAGTACTTC. As protein: CASSYSGGPTYEQYF.

The chain employs TRBV27 and TRBJ1-1, with D maybe TRBD1 (5 bases). Trimming took 6 bases from V and 8 from J, leaving 13 bases between them. The CDR3 extends over 12 amino acids. The germline V gene has CDR1 MNHEY and CDR2 SMNVEV (reference sequence). The CDR3 DNA is TGTGCCAGCAGACTGGGCGCAGGGGAAGCTTTCTTT. Its translation is CASRLGAGEAFF.

The gene calls are TRBV7-9 and TRBJ1-1; D remains ambiguous. This CDR3 has 13 amino acids. Germline CDR1 SEHNR, CDR2 FQNEAQ (reference sequence). With 5 bases removed from V and 2 bases from J, the gap between germline ends came to 9 bases. The CDR3 spells CASSPQINTEAFF. In DNA form, the CDR3 reads TGTGCCAGCAGCCCACAAATTAACACTGAAGCTTTCTTT. Looking up the rest from reference TRBV7-9 and TRBJ1-1 gives the full variable domain: DTGVSQNPRHKITKRGQNVTFRCDPISEHNRLYWYRQTLGQGPEFLTYFQNEAQLEKSRLLSDRFSAERPKGSFSTLEIQRTEQGDSAMYLCASSPQINTEAFFGQGTRLTVV.

The V gene is TRBV5-6, the J gene TRBJ1-2; 7 positions match TRBD1. J was trimmed by 4 bases and V by 5 bases; bases with no gene match: 8. Looked up from germline, CDR1 is SGHDT and CDR2 is YYEEEE. There are 14 residues in the CDR3. CDR3 in amino acids: CASSTGTETYGYTF. The CDR3 DNA reads as TGTGCCAGCAGTACCGGGACAGAGACCTATGGCTACACCTTC.